Presented here are 5 T cell receptor beta chains from one specimen sequenced in a study of T cells after yellow fever vaccination. Via MiXCR, TCRdb re-called the 5' RACE reads, giving one row per CDR3 protein. The table lists 250,000 to 300,000 distinct CDR3 sequences, roughly 5.2% of them singletons. The sample here was CD4+ T cells sorted from PBMCs, taken on the day of the yellow fever booster vaccination. These receptors came from a man younger than 35 who received the YFV17D yellow fever vaccine.

The rearrangement joins TRBV7-8 to TRBJ1-2; no definite D call. Trimming cost V 1 base and J 5 bases, with 8 bases left between them. CDR1 is SGHVS, CDR2 FQNEAQ, per germline. The CDR3 sequence is 13 residues long. The DNA of the CDR3 is TGTGCCAGCAGCTTAGAGGCAGTTTATGGCTACACCTTC. Protein: CASSLEAVYGYTF.

This clonotype has a count of ten or more. V and J are TRBV9 and TRBJ2-2; tentatively, D is TRBD1 or TRBD2 (5 bases each). Trimming stripped 3 bases from V and 2 bases from J, with 11 bases between. There are 15 residues in the CDR3. Germline V CDR1 and CDR2: SGDLS, YYNGEE. CDR3 sequence: CASSAGTGNTGELFF. The DNA of the CDR3 is TGTGCCAGCAGCGCTGGGACGGGTAACACCGGGGAGCTGTTTTTT.

This clonotype turned up a few times. One junction end does not reproduce the germline sequence, and a read error may be involved. The CDR3 DNA reads TGTGCCAGCAGTCCAGGGACGAGAGGTATTCGTGGTATCTGTTTT. It encodes CASSPGTRGIRGICF. This chain links TRBV12-3 or TRBV12-4 with TRBJ1-4, with D possibly being TRBD1 (5 bases). The CDR3 totals 15 residues.

This chain joins TRBV7-9 and TRBJ1-4; 8 bases match TRBD1. The germline gives CDR1 SEHNR, CDR2 FQNEAQ (reference sequence). The CDR3 sequence is 14 residues long. The trim removed 5 bases at V and 3 bases at J, leaving 2 bases unmatched. In DNA form, the CDR3 reads TGTGCCAGCAGCCAGGGGGCTGCTAATGAAAAACTGTTTTTT. This translates into CASSQGAANEKLFF.

This clonotype has more than one count but fewer than ten. This chain joins TRBV9 and TRBJ1-2, with D unclear. This CDR3 is built from 13 residues. Germline V lookup: CDR1 SGDLS, CDR2 YYNGEE. V was cut by 0 bases and J by 2 bases, with 5 bases left in between. The CDR3 DNA reads as TGTGCCAGCAGCGTAGCTATCAACTATGGCTACACCTTC. Translation gives CASSVAINYGYTF.